This entry lists 14 T cell receptor beta chains sequenced from one sample in a study of response to subunit inactivated influenza vaccine. TCRdb re-analysed the RT-PCR reads in MiXCR, keeping a single row per CDR3 protein. This table has about 540,000 distinct CDR3 sequences, around 21% appearing once. These data also formed part of another study, on T cells expressing NK-cell markers. That source adds: 5'RACE template switching with UMIs generated TCR beta cDNA.

The specimen comprised CD4+ T cells sorted from PBMCs, sampled approximately 12 days after vaccination. The receptors derive from a man aged 50 or older who received an inactivated influenza vaccine.

This clonotype was seen more than once but under ten times. The chain joins TRBV5-1 to TRBJ1-2; D remains ambiguous. There are 14 residues in the CDR3. V lost 2 bases to trimming and J lost 3 bases, with 11 bases between them. The germline CDR1 and CDR2 sequences are SGHRS and YFSETQ. Here the CDR3 reads CASSFQMRDYGYTF. The CDR3 region has the DNA TGCGCCAGCAGCTTTCAAATGAGGGACTATGGCTACACCTTC.

This clonotype was seen only a few times. CDR3 sequence (DNA): TGTGCCAGCAGCCGTCTACGGGAAATGAACACTGAAGCTTTCTTT. Protein sequence: CASSRLREMNTEAFF. V gene TRBV11-2 combines with J gene TRBJ1-1; no clear D. V lost 5 bases, J lost 0 bases, and 13 bases lay in between. Germline V CDR1 and CDR2: SGHAT, FQNNGV. The CDR3 totals 15 residues.

The rearrangement uses TRBV29-1 and TRBJ2-3; 10 nucleotides agree with TRBD2. The CDR3 totals 14 residues. V shed 5 bases, J shed 0 bases, and the junction held 2 bases outside the gene matches. Germline V gene sequence: CDR1 SQVTM, CDR2 ANQGSEA. DNA for the CDR3: TGCAGCGTTAAGCGGGGGGGGAGCACAGATACGCAGTATTTT. This gives the protein CSVKRGGSTDTQYF.

This clonotype was picked up a small number of times. The chain links TRBV12-3 or TRBV12-4 to TRBJ2-3, with 8 bases aligning to TRBD1. There are 12 residues in the CDR3. Trimming took 6 bases from V and 9 from J; bases not matched to a gene: 5. The CDR3 here is CASSPGGRTQYF. In DNA, the CDR3 is TGTGCCAGCAGCCCAGGGGGCAGGACGCAGTATTTT.

This clonotype occurred many times. V gene TRBV29-1 combines with J gene TRBJ1-5; 7 bases agree with TRBD1. The germline V gene has CDR1 SQVTM and CDR2 ANQGSEA. The CDR3 runs to 13 residues. V lost 7 bases to trimming and J lost 3 bases; unmatched junction nucleotides: 6. As DNA, the CDR3 is TGCAGCGCCGGGGACAGCCTCAATCAGCCCCAGCATTTT. Encoded protein: CSAGDSLNQPQHF.

The table lists this clonotype with a few counts. V and J are TRBV5-1 and TRBJ2-1; no definite D call. The germline CDR1 and CDR2 sequences are SGHRS and YFSETQ. V gave up 2 bases and J gave up 5 bases, with 5 bases separating them. This CDR3 has 12 amino acids. CDR3 in DNA: TGCGCCAGCAGCTTCCAAGACAATGAGCAGTTCTTC. Translated, it gives CASSFQDNEQFF.

This clonotype showed up just a few times. This chain connects TRBV11-2 to TRBJ2-3; 10 nucleotides align to TRBD2. Looked up from germline, CDR1 is SGHAT and CDR2 is FQNNGV. The ends lost 3 bases at V and 1 base at J; junction bases unmatched: 10. The CDR3 consists of 18 residues. The CDR3 sequence: CASSLQTAGGLGTDTQYF. The CDR3 DNA reads as TGTGCCAGCAGCTTGCAAACAGCGGGGGGGCTCGGCACAGATACGCAGTATTTT.

The chain combines TRBV20-1 with TRBJ2-2, with 10 bases lining up with TRBD1. The germline V gene encodes CDR1 DFQATT and CDR2 SNEGSKA (reference sequence). CDR3 length equals 15 residues. J was trimmed by 5 bases and V by 2 bases; bases with no gene match: 5. The CDR3 region is CSARRQGARTGELFF. The CDR3 nucleotides read TGCAGTGCTAGAAGACAGGGGGCGCGTACCGGGGAGCTGTTTTTT.

This clonotype was found many times. The chain employs TRBV7-9 and TRBJ1-6; the D is unclear. Looked up from germline, CDR1 is SEHNR and CDR2 is FQNEAQ (reference sequence). Trimming took off 3 bases at V and 10 bases at J, with 10 bases between the two ends. The length of the CDR3 is 13 residues. The CDR3 loop reads CASSFGRDSPLHF. The CDR3 DNA reads TGTGCCAGCAGCTTCGGGAGAGACTCACCCCTCCACTTT. Combining the CDR3 with reference TRBV7-9 and TRBJ1-6 gives the whole variable domain DTGVSQNPRHKITKRGQNVTFRCDPISEHNRLYWYRQTLGQGPEFLTYFQNEAQLEKSRLLSDRFSAERPKGSFSTLEIQRTEQGDSAMYLCASSFGRDSPLHFGNGTRLTVT.

This clonotype was found a few times. V usage is TRBV10-3 and J usage is TRBJ1-1; 7 bases are a match to TRBD1. CDR3 length: 15 residues. V was pared by 2 bases and J by 0 bases, with 3 bases of the junction left unmatched. Germline-derived CDR1 and CDR2 are ENHRY and SYGVKD. The CDR3 loop is CAISEQQGLNTEAFF. The CDR3 nucleotides read TGTGCCATCAGTGAGCAACAGGGGTTGAACACTGAAGCTTTCTTT.

This clonotype was detected a few times. The J gene is TRBJ2-7, the V gene TRBV11-2, with TRBD1 matching over 7 bases. Germline V CDR1 and CDR2: SGHAT, FQNNGV. V was pared by 5 bases and J by 2 bases, with 9 bases of the junction left unmatched. The CDR3 consists of 15 residues. Written as DNA, the CDR3 is TGTGCCAGCAGCCTCACAGGACAGGCTGCCTACGAGCAGTACTTC. It codes for CASSLTGQAAYEQYF.

This clonotype was observed many times. The rearrangement uses TRBV20-1 and TRBJ2-1; 7 positions match TRBD2. Germline V gene data show CDR1 as DFQATT and CDR2 as SNEGSKA (reference sequence). V was clipped by 6 bases and J by 0 bases; unmatched bases: 11. This CDR3 is 16 amino acids long. CDR3 nucleotide sequence: TGCAGTGCCGAGTCCCGGGGGGAAAGCTCCTACAATGAGCAGTTCTTC. Amino acid sequence: CSAESRGESSYNEQFF.

The chain couples TRBV14 to TRBJ2-7, with D perhaps matching TRBD1 (6 bases). Per the germline V gene, CDR1 is SGHDN and CDR2 is FVKESK. V lost 4 bases and J 3 bases, leaving 16 bases between the germline ends. The CDR3 contains 15 residues. The CDR3 protein is CASSRDRDTRYEQYF. The CDR3 bases are TGTGCCAGCAGCCGCGACCGGGACACCCGCTACGAGCAGTACTTC.

In this sample, this clonotype turned up a few times. The V gene is TRBV6-2 or TRBV6-3, the J gene TRBJ2-5, with TRBD1 identical over 8 bases. V was pared by 6 bases and J by 1 base, with 7 bases of the junction left unmatched. Germline V gene data show CDR1 as MNHEY and CDR2 as SVGEGT. The length of the CDR3 is 15 residues. CDR3 DNA: TGTGCCAGCAGGAAGGACAGGGCACCCCAAGAGACCCAGTACTTC. It codes for CASRKDRAPQETQYF.